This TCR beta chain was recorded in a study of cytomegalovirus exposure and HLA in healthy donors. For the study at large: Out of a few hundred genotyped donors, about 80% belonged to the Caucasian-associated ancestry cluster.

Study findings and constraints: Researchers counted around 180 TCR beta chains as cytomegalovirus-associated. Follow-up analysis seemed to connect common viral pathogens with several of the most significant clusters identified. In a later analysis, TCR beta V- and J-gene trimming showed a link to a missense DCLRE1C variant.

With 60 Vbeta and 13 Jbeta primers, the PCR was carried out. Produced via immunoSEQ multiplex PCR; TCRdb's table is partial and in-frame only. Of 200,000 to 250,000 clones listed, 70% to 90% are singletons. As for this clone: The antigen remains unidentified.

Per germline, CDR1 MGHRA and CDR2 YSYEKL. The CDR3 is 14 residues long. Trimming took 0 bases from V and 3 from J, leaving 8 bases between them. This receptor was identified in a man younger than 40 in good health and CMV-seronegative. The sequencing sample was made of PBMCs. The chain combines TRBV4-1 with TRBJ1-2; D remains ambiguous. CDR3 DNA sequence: TGCGCCAGCAGCCAAGAAGCAACGGACTATGGCTACACCTTC. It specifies CASSQEATDYGYTF.